A single sample is the source of the 15 T cell receptor beta chains below, sequenced in a study of human T cells and chemical hapten exposure. Via MiXCR, TCRdb re-called the RACE reads, giving one row per CDR3 protein. The sample lists 180,000 or so distinct CDR3 sequences, about 20% occurring once. The time point: patch test 1, 2 weeks after DPC sensitization. The treatment here: therapeutic diphenylcyclopropenone sensitization with weekly scalp DPC. The sequencing used whole blood, collected in connection with sensitization to the hapten diphenylcyclopropenone (DPC). These receptors all stem from a woman aged 50 to 60 with alopecia areata. Some clones in this sample may be carry-over from other donors' samples.

This chain links TRBV5-1 with TRBJ2-5; possible D gene TRBD1, 6 bases. The CDR3 spans 14 residues. Trimming left V 3 bases short and J 1 base short, with 10 bases between. Looked up from germline, CDR1 is SGHRS and CDR2 is YFSETQ. The CDR3 region has the DNA TGCGCCAGCAGCTCCTGGGACACCCAAGAGACCCAGTACTTC. Its protein product is CASSSWDTQETQYF.

The chain employs TRBV7-3 and TRBJ1-1; D not resolved. Germline loops: CDR1 SGHTA, CDR2 FQGTGA. Trimming left V 11 bases short and J 2 bases short, with 15 bases between. The CDR3 loop spans 13 amino acids. The CDR3 DNA reads TGTGCCTCCGGGGAGGGTTCAAACACTGAAGCTTTCTTT. This encodes CASGEGSNTEAFF.

In its sample, this clonotype was seen a few times. The J gene is TRBJ2-1, the V gene TRBV20-1; 7 nucleotides match TRBD2. The CDR3 runs 14 residues. With V trimmed by 3 bases and J by 4 bases, 6 bases remained unmatched. The V gene's germline CDR1 is DFQATT and CDR2 SNEGSKA (reference sequence). The CDR3 region has the DNA TGCAGTGCTAGTGGACTAGGTTATTACAATGAGCAGTTCTTC. Amino acid sequence: CSASGLGYYNEQFF.

The chain combines TRBV27 with TRBJ1-1, with TRBD1 matching over 10 bases. J gave up 6 bases and V 6 bases, and 7 bases lay outside the gene matches. The CDR3 totals 14 residues. The germline V gene encodes CDR1 MNHEY and CDR2 SMNVEV (reference sequence). The CDR3 DNA follows: TGTGCCAGCAGCTATTCCGGGACAGGGGCTGAAGCTTTCTTT. The encoded protein is CASSYSGTGAEAFF.

This clonotype turned up a few times. The chain uses TRBV5-1 and TRBJ2-1; perhaps TRBD2 as D (5 bases). The CDR3 has 15 residues. V was clipped by 4 bases and J by 3 bases, with 14 bases between them. The V gene's germline CDR1 is SGHRS and CDR2 YFSETQ. The CDR3 DNA is TGCGCCAGCAGCGGTCTAGCATCAGGCTACAATGAGCAGTTCTTC. It is translated as CASSGLASGYNEQFF.

Here the CDR3 DNA reads TGTGCCGGAGCCCGGGACCAAACCTACAATGAGCAGTTCTTC. As protein: CAGARDQTYNEQFF. The chain recombines TRBV2 with TRBJ2-1; D is tentatively TRBD1 or TRBD2 (5 bases each). The V and J ends lost 11 bases and 2 bases respectively, with 16 bases between them. The CDR3 totals 14 residues. The germline V gene has CDR1 SNHLY and CDR2 FYNNEI.

CDR3 sequence reads: CSVGRLNTEAFF. DNA for the CDR3: TGCAGCGTTGGGAGGTTGAACACTGAAGCTTTCTTT. V is TRBV29-1 and J is TRBJ1-1; D is unresolved. CDR1 is SQVTM, CDR2 ANQGSEA, per germline. The germline V and J ends were trimmed by 4 bases and 0 bases, with 6 bases remaining between them. The CDR3 is made up of 12 amino acids.

The chain recombines TRBV20-1 with TRBJ2-3; D remains unclear. This CDR3 spans 15 amino acids. Germline V gene sequence: CDR1 DFQATT, CDR2 SNEGSKA (reference sequence). V lost 0 bases and J 0 bases, leaving 10 bases between the germline ends. The CDR3 sequence is CSARDAWASTDTQYF. In DNA, the CDR3 is TGCAGTGCTAGAGATGCCTGGGCTAGCACAGATACGCAGTATTTT.

This rearrangement joins TRBV6-2 or TRBV6-3 to TRBJ1-5; 9 bases match TRBD1. CDR3 size: 16 residues. Per germline, CDR1 MNHEY and CDR2 SVGEGT. V lost 6 bases to trimming and J lost 4 bases; unmatched junction nucleotides: 10. As DNA, the CDR3 is TGTGCCAGCAGATCTCTACAGGGGGCCGTAAATCAGCCCCAGCATTTT. This encodes CASRSLQGAVNQPQHF.

A few counts support this clonotype. The rearrangement links TRBV7-2 to TRBJ2-7; tentatively, D is TRBD1 (6 bases). Germline values: CDR1 SGHTA, CDR2 FQGNSA. The CDR3 covers 14 residues. V was pared by 2 bases and J by 2 bases, with 10 bases between. CDR3 in DNA: TGTGCCAGCAGCTTAAGTTGGACAGCCTACGAGCAGTACTTC. Encoded protein: CASSLSWTAYEQYF.

This clonotype was seen many times. The genes are TRBV4-1 and TRBJ2-7, with 9 bases that match TRBD1. This CDR3 has 18 amino acids. V dropped 0 bases and J dropped 2; count of bases not matched to a gene: 11. Germline loops: CDR1 MGHRA, CDR2 YSYEKL. The CDR3 DNA reads as TGCGCCAGCAGCCAAGATCCAGGGACAGGGCGGGCCACCTACGAGCAGTACTTC. Translating it yields CASSQDPGTGRATYEQYF.

This chain links TRBV20-1 with TRBJ1-5; the D gene is possibly TRBD1 (5 bases). This CDR3 contains 13 residues. Between the trimmed V and J ends, which lost 0 bases and 7 bases, there was a span of 10 bases. Germline loops: CDR1 DFQATT, CDR2 SNEGSKA (reference sequence). The CDR3 protein is CSARDEGQQPQHF. CDR3 in DNA: TGCAGTGCTAGAGATGAGGGGCAACAGCCCCAGCATTTT.

The table lists this clonotype with a few counts. This chain uses TRBV6-4 with TRBJ2-1; D is possibly TRBD1 (6 bases). CDR1 is MRHNA and CDR2 is SNTAGT in the germline V gene. V lost 3 bases and J 4 bases, leaving 13 bases between the germline ends. CDR3 size: 15 residues. CDR3 region: CASSEEQGYYNEQFF. The CDR3 DNA is TGTGCCAGCAGTGAAGAACAGGGTTATTACAATGAGCAGTTCTTC.

This chain connects TRBV20-1 to TRBJ2-3, with 9 positions matching TRBD2. Germline V gene lookup returns CDR1 DFQATT and CDR2 SNEGSKA (reference sequence). The CDR3 consists of 16 residues. The V gene end was trimmed by 0 bases and the J gene end by 2 bases; junction bases not matched to a gene: 6. For the CDR3, the DNA is TGCAGTGCTAGAGATCCCCTAGCGGGATTCACAGATACGCAGTATTTT. It translates to CSARDPLAGFTDTQYF.

The chain couples TRBV5-1 to TRBJ2-5, with TRBD2 as a possible D gene (7 bases). This CDR3 is 16 amino acids long. Deletions cut 2 bases from V and 5 bases from J, with 19 bases between. Germline V CDR1 and CDR2: SGHRS, YFSETQ. The CDR3 region has the DNA TGCGCCAGCAGCTTCGGCGGTAGGACTAGGGGGGAGACCCAGTACTTC. The encoded protein is CASSFGGRTRGETQYF.